The next 23 T cell receptor beta chains were all read from a single sample in a study of blood T cell repertoires in COVID-19. Produced via immunoSEQ multiplex PCR; TCRdb's table is partial and in-frame only. This sample has a few hundred thousand clones, with around 83% found just once. The sequenced sample was PBMCs or T cells enriched from blood (not recorded which). These receptors originate from a woman in her forties or fifties who had been exposed to COVID-19.

J is TRBJ1-1 and V is TRBV7-2; weak D call: TRBD1 (5 bases). Germline loops: CDR1 SGHTA, CDR2 FQGNSA. Between the trimmed V and J ends, which lost 3 bases and 1 base, there was a span of 9 bases. The CDR3 has 14 amino acids. The CDR3 coding sequence is TGTGCCAGCAGCTTGAAGACAGCGAACACTGAAGCTTTCTTT. Translating gives CASSLKTANTEAFF.

DNA for the CDR3: TGTGCCAGCAGAACCCATGCGGAAGAGACCCAGTACTTC. It is translated as CASRTHAEETQYF. The rearrangement joins TRBV27 to TRBJ2-5; D uncertain. The germline V gene has CDR1 MNHEY and CDR2 SMNVEV (reference sequence). The CDR3 has 13 residues. Between the trimmed V and J ends, which lost 6 bases and 3 bases, there was a span of 11 bases.

This chain links TRBV3-1 (or the pseudogene TRBV3-2) with TRBJ1-2; D possibly corresponds to TRBD1 (5 bases). Germline lookup yields CDR1 LGHDT and CDR2 YNNKEL (reference sequence). The CDR3 has 15 residues. With 1 base removed from V and 6 bases from J, the gap between germline ends came to 15 bases. The CDR3 sequence: CASSQAGGVSHGYTF. CDR3 nucleotides: TGTGCCAGCAGCCAAGCTGGGGGGGTGTCGCATGGCTACACCTTC.

The J gene is TRBJ1-2, the V gene TRBV15; TRBD1 matches 9 bases. Germline V gives CDR1 LNHNV, CDR2 YYDKDF (reference sequence). V trimming: 1 base; J trimming: 2 bases; junction bases outside the gene matches: 2. This CDR3 is built from 15 residues. This CDR3 reads CATSRGGTGNYGYTF. The CDR3 DNA sequence: TGTGCCACCAGCAGAGGAGGGACAGGGAACTATGGCTACACCTTC.

V usage is TRBV19 and J usage is TRBJ2-1; 11 nucleotides agree with TRBD2. Germline V gene lookup returns CDR1 LNHDA and CDR2 SQIVND (reference sequence). The CDR3 sequence is 16 residues long. The junction had 9 bases not matched to a gene; V was cut back by 5 bases and J by 6 bases. DNA of the CDR3: TGTGCCAGTAGTTCCCGACTAGCGGGGTCGGTCAATGAGCAGTTCTTC. Translation gives CASSSRLAGSVNEQFF.

In this sample, this clone turned up a few times. V usage is TRBV10-3 and J usage is TRBJ2-5, with 7 positions matching TRBD1. V trimming: 7 bases; J trimming: 4 bases; junction bases outside the gene matches: 6. The CDR3 consists of 13 residues. The germline CDR1 and CDR2 sequences are ENHRY and SYGVKD. CDR3 loop: CAITAAGGETQYF. In DNA, the CDR3 is TGTGCCATCACCGCGGCAGGGGGAGAGACCCAGTACTTC.

The CDR3 loop is CASSLRGPNTEAFF. The CDR3 coding sequence is TGTGCCAGTAGTCTCAGGGGCCCGAACACTGAAGCTTTCTTT. This chain joins TRBV19 and TRBJ1-1, with D perhaps TRBD1 (6 bases). CDR3 length equals 14 residues. Germline assignment: CDR1 LNHDA and CDR2 SQIVND (reference sequence). V was clipped by 5 bases and J by 1 base, with 11 bases between them. The entire variable domain, with the rest obtained from reference TRBV19 and TRBJ1-1, is as follows: DGGITQSPKYLFRKEGQNVTLSCEQNLNHDAMYWYRQDPGQGLRLIYYSQIVNDFQKGDIAEGYSVSREKKESFPLTVTSAQKNPTAFYLCASSLRGPNTEAFFGQGTRLTVV.

This chain joins TRBV2 and TRBJ1-1; no definite D call. CDR1 and CDR2 from the germline V gene are SNHLY and FYNNEI. V lost 8 bases to trimming and J lost 0 bases, with 7 bases between them. The CDR3 runs to 12 residues. This CDR3 is CASAEVNTEAFF. CDR3 in DNA: TGTGCCAGCGCGGAGGTGAACACTGAAGCTTTCTTT. Drawing the rest from reference TRBV2 and TRBJ1-1, the complete variable domain is EPEVTQTPSHQVTQMGQEVILRCVPISNHLYFYWYRQILGQKVEFLVSFYNNEISEKSEIFDDQFSVERPDGSNFTLKIRSTKLEDSAMYFCASAEVNTEAFFGQGTRLTVV.

The chain employs TRBV5-5 and TRBJ1-4; D might be TRBD1 (5 bases). The germline gives CDR1 SGHKS, CDR2 YYEKEE (reference sequence). V dropped 4 bases and J dropped 7 bases, with 17 bases sitting between them. The CDR3 has 15 amino acids. The CDR3 nucleotides are TGTGCCAGCAGCGGGGTAGCGGGGAGGGGTGAAAAACTGTTTTTT. The encoded protein is CASSGVAGRGEKLFF.

This clone was detected only a few times. The V call is TRBV6-2 or TRBV6-3, the J call TRBJ1-2; tentatively, D is TRBD1 (5 bases). Looked up from germline, CDR1 is MNHEY and CDR2 is SVGEGT. The germline V and J ends were trimmed by 6 bases and 8 bases, with 16 bases remaining between them. This CDR3 contains 13 residues. The CDR3 nucleotides read TGTGCCAGCAGCCCCCCGCACAGGTCCGGCTACACCTTC. This gives the protein CASSPPHRSGYTF.

The rearrangement joins TRBV18 to TRBJ1-1; D possibly corresponds to TRBD1 (6 bases). The CDR3 length is 14 residues. V lost 6 bases to trimming and J lost 3 bases, with 14 bases between them. The germline CDR1 and CDR2 sequences are KGHSH and LQKENI. The CDR3 region has the DNA TGTGCCAGCTCCAGGGGACATAAGGACACTGAAGCTTTCTTT. This codes for CASSRGHKDTEAFF.

This chain joins TRBV28 and TRBJ2-7; a weak D match, TRBD2 (5 bases). Germline V gene sequence: CDR1 MDHEN, CDR2 SYDVKM. The CDR3 extends over 17 amino acids. Trimming took off 5 bases at V and 1 base at J, with 21 bases between the two ends. CDR3 sequence: CASSPITRTMGSYEQYF. The CDR3 DNA follows: TGTGCCAGCAGTCCAATCACTAGGACCATGGGGTCCTACGAGCAGTACTTC.

This clone was recorded once. J is TRBJ1-1 and V is TRBV9; the match to TRBD1 covers 7 bases. CDR3 size: 15 residues. Germline CDR1 and CDR2: SGDLS and YYNGEE. The ends lost 0 bases at V and 1 base at J; junction bases unmatched: 3. The CDR3 sequence is CASSVGQGGNTEAFF. The CDR3 nucleotides read TGTGCCAGCAGCGTAGGGCAGGGGGGGAACACTGAAGCTTTCTTT.

The chain links TRBV14 to TRBJ1-4; 9 bases are a match to TRBD1. Trimming took 3 bases from V and 4 from J; bases not matched to a gene: 6. Germline V gene lookup returns CDR1 SGHDN and CDR2 FVKESK. The CDR3 has 16 amino acids. CDR3 in DNA: TGTGCCAGCAGCCATCTTCGGACAGGGGTTAATGAAAAACTGTTTTTT. It specifies CASSHLRTGVNEKLFF. The variable domain in full, with the rest retrieved from reference TRBV14 and TRBJ1-4, is EAGVTQFPSHSVIEKGQTVTLRCDPISGHDNLYWYRRVMGKEIKFLLHFVKESKQDESGMPNNRFLAERTGGTYSTLKVQPAELEDSGVYFCASSHLRTGVNEKLFFGSGTQLSVL.

The chain joins TRBV18 to TRBJ2-7; D perhaps matches TRBD1 (6 bases). V was shortened by 4 bases and J by 3 bases, with 10 bases between the two germline ends. Germline V CDR1 and CDR2: KGHSH, LQKENI. The CDR3 is 13 residues long. Here the CDR3 DNA reads TGTGCCAGCTCACTGGGACAAAACTACGAGCAGTACTTC. Its protein product is CASSLGQNYEQYF.

J is TRBJ1-3 and V is TRBV7-9, with a possible D match to TRBD1 (5 bases). The CDR3 totals 18 residues. V was shortened by 3 bases and J by 4 bases, with 22 bases between the two germline ends. The germline V gene encodes CDR1 SEHNR and CDR2 FQNEAQ (reference sequence). The CDR3 reads CASSFLSGPGLGGNTIYF. The CDR3 nucleotides read TGTGCCAGCAGCTTTCTATCGGGCCCAGGGCTAGGGGGAAACACCATATATTTT. Full variable domain (outside the CDR3, taken from reference TRBV7-9 and TRBJ1-3): DTGVSQNPRHKITKRGQNVTFRCDPISEHNRLYWYRQTLGQGPEFLTYFQNEAQLEKSRLLSDRFSAERPKGSFSTLEIQRTEQGDSAMYLCASSFLSGPGLGGNTIYFGEGSWLTVV.

As DNA, the CDR3 is TGTGCCAGCAGCTTAATGTTAGTAGTGACTGAAGCTTTCTTT. It codes for CASSLMLVVTEAFF. V is TRBV7-9 and J is TRBJ1-1; D not resolved. The CDR3 is 14 amino acids. CDR1 SEHNR and CDR2 FQNEAQ come from the germline V gene (reference sequence). Trimming took 2 bases from V and 5 from J, leaving 12 bases between them.

The chain's CDR3 is CASTVSGSSYNEQFF. The CDR3 DNA reads as TGTGCCAGCACCGTTAGCGGGAGCTCCTACAATGAGCAGTTCTTC. The chain is built from TRBV2 and TRBJ2-1; 9 nucleotides agree with TRBD2. This CDR3 comprises 15 residues. V was pared by 7 bases and J by 0 bases, with 4 bases of the junction left unmatched. Germline lookup yields CDR1 SNHLY and CDR2 FYNNEI. Together with reference TRBV2 and TRBJ2-1, the CDR3 gives the full variable domain: EPEVTQTPSHQVTQMGQEVILRCVPISNHLYFYWYRQILGQKVEFLVSFYNNEISEKSEIFDDQFSVERPDGSNFTLKIRSTKLEDSAMYFCASTVSGSSYNEQFFGPGTRLTVL.

J is TRBJ2-5 and V is TRBV10-2, with D possibly being TRBD2 (7 bases). The length of the CDR3 is 14 residues. Germline V lookup: CDR1 WSHSY, CDR2 SAAADI. V gave up 8 bases and J gave up 4 bases, with 17 bases separating them. The CDR3 sequence: CASYSGGWVETQYF. CDR3 sequence (DNA): TGCGCCAGCTATTCGGGGGGCTGGGTAGAGACCCAGTACTTC.

V and J are TRBV4-1 and TRBJ2-3, with 9 nucleotides matching TRBD2. The germline V gene has CDR1 MGHRA and CDR2 YSYEKL. This CDR3 has 17 amino acids. The V and J ends lost 0 bases and 2 bases, in that order; junction bases with no gene match: 6. Written as DNA, the CDR3 is TGCGCCAGCAGCCAAGAGTTTGGCGGGGGGGCCACAGATACGCAGTATTTT. Translation: CASSQEFGGGATDTQYF.

This clone showed up just once. V gene TRBV7-9 combines with J gene TRBJ1-3; possible D gene TRBD1, 6 bases. The V gene's germline CDR1 is SEHNR and CDR2 FQNEAQ (reference sequence). The CDR3 spans 17 residues. The germline V and J ends were trimmed by 5 bases and 0 bases, with 17 bases remaining between them. CDR3 in DNA: TGTGCCAGCAGCCGTACGACAGGCTTCCTCTCTGGAAACACCATATATTTT. Translated: CASSRTTGFLSGNTIYF.

The rearrangement links TRBV4-3 to TRBJ1-1; D uncertain. From germline, CDR1 is LGHNA and CDR2 YSLEER. The ends were cut back, 3 bases at V and 0 bases at J, with 11 bases in the middle. This CDR3 comprises 15 residues. CDR3 bases: TGCGCCAGCAGCCACAGTGCGGGGTTGAACACTGAAGCTTTCTTT. As protein: CASSHSAGLNTEAFF.

The V call is TRBV12-5, the J call TRBJ1-1; maybe TRBD1 (5 bases). The CDR3 runs to 12 residues. Per germline, CDR1 LGHNT and CDR2 FRNRAP. Deletions cut 3 bases from V and 7 bases from J, with 9 bases between. CDR3: CASGFAGREAFF. The CDR3 DNA reads as TGTGCTAGTGGTTTCGCGGGGCGTGAAGCTTTCTTT.